The TCR beta chain described here comes from a study of cytomegalovirus exposure and HLA in healthy donors. The study, taken as a whole, reports: A later analysis, which compared TCR beta chains of equal frequency, found the HLA-associated ones more clonally expanded. Analysis was carried out at a later point, and it linked a missense DCLRE1C variant to TCR beta V- and J-gene trimming. Later analysis suggested most CMV-associated TCR beta chains were HLA-restricted. Segments of the TCR beta V type were, in most cases, productive about 90% or about 30% of the time in an earlier analysis.

The PCR used 60 Vbeta and 13 Jbeta primers. The assay was immunoSEQ multiplex PCR, and TCRdb's table has in-frame clones only and misses some. This sample has fewer than 200,000 clones; under 90% occur once, and the top ten carry around 1.5%. On this clone itself: As yet, its antigen is unknown.

The sequencing input was PBMCs. This clonotype originated in a male donor in good health and CMV-seronegative.

CDR3 protein: CASSVEGQNGYTF. The CDR3 DNA reads as TGTGCCAGCAGCGTAGAAGGACAGAATGGCTACACCTTC. V gene TRBV9 combines with J gene TRBJ1-2; possible D gene TRBD1, 6 bases. The V end was cut by 0 bases, the J end by 6 bases, with 9 bases between. CDR1 and CDR2 from the germline V gene are SGDLS and YYNGEE. CDR3 size: 13 residues.